This entry is about one T cell receptor (beta chain). The sample comes from a study of blood T cell repertoires in COVID-19. Germline V gene sequence: CDR1 MRHNA, CDR2 SNTAGT. Germline trimming cut 9 bases from V and 7 bases from J; bases unmatched to any gene: 12. The CDR3 runs to 15 residues. This table comes from immunoSEQ multiplex PCR, and its TCRdb copy is limited to in-frame clones, with some not included. The profile shows approximately 80,000 clones, less than 95% of them singletons. The sequenced material came from peripheral blood. The V call is TRBV6-4, the J call TRBJ2-2; 9 bases map to TRBD1. This clonotype was sampled from a woman between 50 and 59 years old in a cohort sampled during active COVID-19. The CDR3 DNA follows: TGTGCCAGTGAACCGGGACAGGGTGCGATCGGGGAGCTGTTTTTT. This gives the protein CASEPGQGAIGELFF.